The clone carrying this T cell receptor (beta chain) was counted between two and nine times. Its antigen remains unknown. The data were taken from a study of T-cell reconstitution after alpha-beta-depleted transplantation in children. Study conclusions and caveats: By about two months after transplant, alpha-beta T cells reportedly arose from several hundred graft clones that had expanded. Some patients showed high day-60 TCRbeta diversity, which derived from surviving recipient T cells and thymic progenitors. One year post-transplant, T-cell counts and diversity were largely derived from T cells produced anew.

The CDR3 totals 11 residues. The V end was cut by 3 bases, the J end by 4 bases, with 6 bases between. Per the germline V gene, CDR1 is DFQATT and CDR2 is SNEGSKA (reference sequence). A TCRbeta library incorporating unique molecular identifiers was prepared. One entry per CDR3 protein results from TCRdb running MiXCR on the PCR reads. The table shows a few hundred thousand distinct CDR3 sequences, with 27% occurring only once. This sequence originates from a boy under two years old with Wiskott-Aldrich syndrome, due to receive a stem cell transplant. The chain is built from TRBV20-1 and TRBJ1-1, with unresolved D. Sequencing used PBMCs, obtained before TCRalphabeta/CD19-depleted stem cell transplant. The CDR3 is CSARLTTEAFF. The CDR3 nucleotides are TGCAGTGCTAGGTTAACCACTGAAGCTTTCTTT.